The entry below describes one T cell receptor (beta chain). Mouse gene names apply. The observed sequence ends 4 residues before the CDR3 terminus, with the missing tail filled in from the germline J gene. This same CDR3 is encoded by further DNA sequences in the sample. Extraction of RNA preceded its reverse transcription into cDNA, which served as the sequencing template. Sequenced by immunoSEQ multiplex PCR; TCRdb stores in-frame clones only, minus some. Singletons are absent from the sample, which has 290,000 or so clones. The data stem from a study of CD8+ T cells in alopecia areata. CD4, CD8alpha, NKG2D, NKG2ACE and other markers guided sorting of pooled cutaneous lymph node cells. Trimming pared 1 base from V and 0 bases from J, leaving 8 bases between. Germline V gene lookup returns CDR1 LGHNA and CDR2 YNLKQL (reference sequence). CDR3 size: 15 residues.

V and J are TRBV5 and TRBJ2-3; the D gene is possibly TRBD2 (6 bases). This TCR was sampled from a C3H/HeJ mouse with alopecia areata. Mice of this strain are of MHC haplotype H2-k. Sequencing was performed on CD4+ T cells sorted from a lymph node. The sequenced CDR3 bases are TGTGCCAGCAGCCAAGTTTGGGGGAGTGCAGAA. It encodes CASSQVWGSAE. The entire CDR3 protein reads CASSQVWGSAETLYF.